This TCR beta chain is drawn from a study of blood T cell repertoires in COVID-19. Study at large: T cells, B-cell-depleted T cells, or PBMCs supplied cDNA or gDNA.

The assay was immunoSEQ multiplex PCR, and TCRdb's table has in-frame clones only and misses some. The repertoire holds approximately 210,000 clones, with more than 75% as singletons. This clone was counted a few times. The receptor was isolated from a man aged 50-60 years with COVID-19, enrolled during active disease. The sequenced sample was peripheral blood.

CDR3 DNA sequence: TGTGCCAGCAGCCTCTGGCAGGGGGCGACTGAAGCTTTCTTT. Its translation: CASSLWQGATEAFF. This chain links TRBV5-4 with TRBJ1-1; TRBD1 matches at 8 bases. The V segment lost 4 bases and the J segment 5 bases; nucleotides outside the gene matches: 7. The CDR3 has 14 amino acids. Germline V gives CDR1 SGHNT, CDR2 YYREEE (reference sequence).